Detailed here is one T cell receptor (beta chain). Its antigen is still unknown. All donors were healthy HIV-negative adults lacking recent acute infections or vaccinations. Using approximately 200 ng DNA, approximately 30,000 T cell genomes, the sorted-subset replicate PCRs were run. Measured with immunoSEQ multiplex PCR; TCRdb has only the in-frame clones, and not every one. The sample holds roughly 1,500,000 clones, roughly 98% seen once. V was pared by 5 bases and J by 0 bases, with 8 bases between. Germline V lookup: CDR1 SNHLY, CDR2 FYNNEI. The CDR3 has 15 amino acids. These data belong to a study of shared clonotypes between healthy human individuals. Study-wide points: Non-shared clonotypes were found to have lower generation probabilities than the clonotypes that were shared by all four of the sorted-subset donors. Of the naive CD4 clonotypes, roughly 5% were shared across four donors.

Sequencing was carried out using naive CD4+ T cells sorted from blood. Stated subset: CD45RA+ positively selected. The chain combines TRBV2 with TRBJ2-6, with D possibly matching TRBD1 (6 bases). The source is a man aged 25 to 40 in good health. Written as DNA, the CDR3 is TGTGCCAGCAGTTTAGGGGGCTCTGGGGCCAACGTCCTGACTTTC. It is translated as CASSLGGSGANVLTF.